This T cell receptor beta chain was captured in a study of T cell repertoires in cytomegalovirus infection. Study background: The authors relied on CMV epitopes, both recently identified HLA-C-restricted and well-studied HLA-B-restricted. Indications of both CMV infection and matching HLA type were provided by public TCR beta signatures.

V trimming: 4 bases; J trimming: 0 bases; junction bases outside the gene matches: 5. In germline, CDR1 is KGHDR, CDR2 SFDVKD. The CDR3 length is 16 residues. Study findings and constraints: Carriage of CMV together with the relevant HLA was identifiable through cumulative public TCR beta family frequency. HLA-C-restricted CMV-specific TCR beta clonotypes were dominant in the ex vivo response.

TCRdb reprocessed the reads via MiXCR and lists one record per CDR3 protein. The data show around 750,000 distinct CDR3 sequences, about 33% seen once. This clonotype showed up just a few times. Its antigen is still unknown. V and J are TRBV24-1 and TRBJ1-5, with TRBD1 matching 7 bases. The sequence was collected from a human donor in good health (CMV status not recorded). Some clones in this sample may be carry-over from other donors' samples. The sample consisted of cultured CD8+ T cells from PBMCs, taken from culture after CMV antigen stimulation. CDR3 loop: CATSEGTVYSNQPQHF. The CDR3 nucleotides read TGTGCCACCAGTGAAGGGACAGTATATAGCAATCAGCCCCAGCATTTT.